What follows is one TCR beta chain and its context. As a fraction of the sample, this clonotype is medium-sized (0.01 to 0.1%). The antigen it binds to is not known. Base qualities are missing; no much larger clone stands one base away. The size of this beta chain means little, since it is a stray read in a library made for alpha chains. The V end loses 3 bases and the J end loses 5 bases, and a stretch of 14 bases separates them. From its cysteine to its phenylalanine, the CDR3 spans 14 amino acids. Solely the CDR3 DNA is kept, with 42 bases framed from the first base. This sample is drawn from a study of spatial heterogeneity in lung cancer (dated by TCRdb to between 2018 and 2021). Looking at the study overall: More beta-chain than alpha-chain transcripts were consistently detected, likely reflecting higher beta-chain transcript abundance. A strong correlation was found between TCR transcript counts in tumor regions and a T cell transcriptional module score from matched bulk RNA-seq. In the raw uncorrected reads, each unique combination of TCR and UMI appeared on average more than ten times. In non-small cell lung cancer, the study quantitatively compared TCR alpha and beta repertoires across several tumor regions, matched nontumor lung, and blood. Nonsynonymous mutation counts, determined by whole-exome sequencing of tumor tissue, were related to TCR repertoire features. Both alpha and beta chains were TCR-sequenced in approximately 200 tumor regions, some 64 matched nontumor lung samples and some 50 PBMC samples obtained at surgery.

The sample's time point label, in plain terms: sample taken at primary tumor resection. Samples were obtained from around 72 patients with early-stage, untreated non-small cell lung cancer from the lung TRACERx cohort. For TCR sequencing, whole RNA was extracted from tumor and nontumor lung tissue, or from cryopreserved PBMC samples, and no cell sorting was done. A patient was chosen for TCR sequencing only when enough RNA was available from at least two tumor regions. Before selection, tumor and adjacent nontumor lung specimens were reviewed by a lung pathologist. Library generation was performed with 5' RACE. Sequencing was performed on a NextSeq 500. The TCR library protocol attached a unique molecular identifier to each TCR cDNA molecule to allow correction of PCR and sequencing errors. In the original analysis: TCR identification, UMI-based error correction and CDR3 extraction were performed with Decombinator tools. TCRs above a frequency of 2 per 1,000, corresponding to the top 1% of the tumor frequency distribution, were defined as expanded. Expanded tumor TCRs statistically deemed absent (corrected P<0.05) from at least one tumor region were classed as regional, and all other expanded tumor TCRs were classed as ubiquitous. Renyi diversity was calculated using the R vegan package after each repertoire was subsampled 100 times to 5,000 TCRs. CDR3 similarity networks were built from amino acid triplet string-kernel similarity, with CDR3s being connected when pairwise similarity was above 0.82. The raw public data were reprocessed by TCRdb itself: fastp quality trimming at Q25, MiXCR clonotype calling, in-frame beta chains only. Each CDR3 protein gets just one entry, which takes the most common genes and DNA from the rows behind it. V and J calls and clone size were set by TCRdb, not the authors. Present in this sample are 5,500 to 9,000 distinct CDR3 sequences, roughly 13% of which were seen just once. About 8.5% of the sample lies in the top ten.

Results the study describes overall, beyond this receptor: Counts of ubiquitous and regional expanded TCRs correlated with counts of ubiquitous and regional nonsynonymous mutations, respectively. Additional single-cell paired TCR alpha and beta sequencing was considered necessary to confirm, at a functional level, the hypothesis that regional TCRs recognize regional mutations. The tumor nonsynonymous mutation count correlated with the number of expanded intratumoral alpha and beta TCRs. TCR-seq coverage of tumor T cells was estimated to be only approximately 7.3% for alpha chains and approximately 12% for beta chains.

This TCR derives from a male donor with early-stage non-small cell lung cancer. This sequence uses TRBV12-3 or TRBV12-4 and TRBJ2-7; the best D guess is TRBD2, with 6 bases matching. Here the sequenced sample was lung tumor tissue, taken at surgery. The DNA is TGTGCCAGCAGTTTTTACGGGAGCGGTCACGAGCAGTACTTC. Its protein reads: CASSFYGSGHEQYF.